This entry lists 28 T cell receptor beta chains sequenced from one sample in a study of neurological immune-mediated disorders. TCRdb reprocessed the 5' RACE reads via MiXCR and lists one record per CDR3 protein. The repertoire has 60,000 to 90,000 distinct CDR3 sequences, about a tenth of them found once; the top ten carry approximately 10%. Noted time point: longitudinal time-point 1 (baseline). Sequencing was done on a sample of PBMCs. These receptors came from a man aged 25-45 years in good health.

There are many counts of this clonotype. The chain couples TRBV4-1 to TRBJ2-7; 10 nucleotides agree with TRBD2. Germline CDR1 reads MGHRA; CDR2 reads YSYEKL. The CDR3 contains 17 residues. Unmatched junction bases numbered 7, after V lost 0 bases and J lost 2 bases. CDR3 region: CASSQDGASGSAYEQYF. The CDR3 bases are TGCGCCAGCAGCCAAGATGGCGCTAGCGGGAGTGCCTACGAGCAGTACTTC.

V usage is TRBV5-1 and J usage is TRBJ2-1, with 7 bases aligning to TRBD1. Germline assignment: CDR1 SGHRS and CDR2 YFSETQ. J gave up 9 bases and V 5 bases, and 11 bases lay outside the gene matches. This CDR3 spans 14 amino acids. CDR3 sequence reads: CASRRGGPATEQFF. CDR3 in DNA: TGCGCCAGCAGACGAGGGGGCCCAGCCACTGAGCAGTTCTTC.

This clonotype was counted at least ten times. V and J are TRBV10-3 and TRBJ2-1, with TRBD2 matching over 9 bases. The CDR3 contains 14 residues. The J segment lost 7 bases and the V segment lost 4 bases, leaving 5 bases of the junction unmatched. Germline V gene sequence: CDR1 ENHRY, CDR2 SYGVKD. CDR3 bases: TGTGCCATCAGTGCGAGCGGGAGGTGGAATGAGCAGTTCTTC. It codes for CAISASGRWNEQFF.

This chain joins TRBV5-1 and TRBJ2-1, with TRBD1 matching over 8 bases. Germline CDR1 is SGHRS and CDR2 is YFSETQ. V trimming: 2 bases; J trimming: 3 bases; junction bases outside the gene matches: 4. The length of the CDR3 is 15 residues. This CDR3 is CASSFIDRGYNEQFF. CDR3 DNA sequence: TGCGCCAGCAGCTTCATTGACAGGGGCTACAATGAGCAGTTCTTC.

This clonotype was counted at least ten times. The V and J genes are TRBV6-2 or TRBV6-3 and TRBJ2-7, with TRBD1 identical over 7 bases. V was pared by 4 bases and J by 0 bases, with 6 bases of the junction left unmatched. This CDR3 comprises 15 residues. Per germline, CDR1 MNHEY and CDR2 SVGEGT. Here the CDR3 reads CASSSWDSISYEQYF. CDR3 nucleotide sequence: TGTGCCAGCAGTTCCTGGGACAGTATCTCCTACGAGCAGTACTTC.

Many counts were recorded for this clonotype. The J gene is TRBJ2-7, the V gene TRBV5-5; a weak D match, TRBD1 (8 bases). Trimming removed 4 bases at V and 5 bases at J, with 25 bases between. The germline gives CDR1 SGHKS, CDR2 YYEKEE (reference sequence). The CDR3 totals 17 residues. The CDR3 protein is CASSLSPGGTGGDEQYF. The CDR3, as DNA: TGTGCCAGCAGCCTATCACCGGGAGGCACAGGGGGGGACGAGCAGTACTTC.

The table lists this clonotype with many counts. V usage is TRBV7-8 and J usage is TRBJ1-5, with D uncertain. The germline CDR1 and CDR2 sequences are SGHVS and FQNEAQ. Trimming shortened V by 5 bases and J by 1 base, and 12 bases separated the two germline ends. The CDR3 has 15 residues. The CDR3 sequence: CASSHAVSSNQPQHF. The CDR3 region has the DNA TGTGCCAGCAGCCATGCTGTCTCGAGCAATCAGCCCCAGCATTTT. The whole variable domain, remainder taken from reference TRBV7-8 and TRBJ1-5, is GAGVSQSPRYKVAKRGQDVALRCDPISGHVSLFWYQQALGQGPEFLTYFQNEAQLDKSGLPSDRFFAERPEGSVSTLKIQRTQQEDSAVYLCASSHAVSSNQPQHFGDGTRLSIL.

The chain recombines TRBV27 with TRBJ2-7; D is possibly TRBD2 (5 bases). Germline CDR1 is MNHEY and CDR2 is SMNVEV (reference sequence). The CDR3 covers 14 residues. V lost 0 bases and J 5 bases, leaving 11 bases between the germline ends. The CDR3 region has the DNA TGTGCCAGCAGTTTATCCCCCCTCGGGAACGAGCAGTACTTC. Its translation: CASSLSPLGNEQYF.

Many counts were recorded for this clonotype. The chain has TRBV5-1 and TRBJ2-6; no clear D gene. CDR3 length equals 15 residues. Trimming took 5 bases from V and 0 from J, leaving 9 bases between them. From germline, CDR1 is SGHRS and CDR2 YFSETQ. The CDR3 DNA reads TGCGCCAGCAGGGATAGAATCTCTGGGGCCAACGTCCTGACTTTC. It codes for CASRDRISGANVLTF. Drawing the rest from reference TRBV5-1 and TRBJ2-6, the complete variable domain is KAGVTQTPRYLIKTRGQQVTLSCSPISGHRSVSWYQQTPGQGLQFLFEYFSETQRNKGNFPGRFSGRQFSNSRSEMNVSTLELGDSALYLCASRDRISGANVLTFGAGSRLTVL.

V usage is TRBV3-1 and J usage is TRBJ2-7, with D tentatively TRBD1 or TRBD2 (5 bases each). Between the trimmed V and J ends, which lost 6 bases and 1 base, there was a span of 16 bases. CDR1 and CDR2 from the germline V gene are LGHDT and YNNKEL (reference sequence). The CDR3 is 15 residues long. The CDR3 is CASSYKRDRSYEQYF. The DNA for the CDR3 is TGTGCCAGCAGTTACAAAAGGGACCGATCCTACGAGCAGTACTTC.

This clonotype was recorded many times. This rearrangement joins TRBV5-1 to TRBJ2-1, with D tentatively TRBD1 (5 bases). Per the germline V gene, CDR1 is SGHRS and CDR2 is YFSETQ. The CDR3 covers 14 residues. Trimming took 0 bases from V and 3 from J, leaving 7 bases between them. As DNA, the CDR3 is TGCGCCAGCAGCTTGGTACAGGTCTACAATGAGCAGTTCTTC. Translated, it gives CASSLVQVYNEQFF.

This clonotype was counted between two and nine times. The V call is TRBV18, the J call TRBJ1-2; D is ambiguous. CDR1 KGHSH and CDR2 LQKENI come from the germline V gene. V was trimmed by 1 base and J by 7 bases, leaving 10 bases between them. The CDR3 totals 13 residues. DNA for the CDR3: TGTGCCAGCTCACCACGTGCAGGTCCTGGCTACACCTTC. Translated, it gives CASSPRAGPGYTF.

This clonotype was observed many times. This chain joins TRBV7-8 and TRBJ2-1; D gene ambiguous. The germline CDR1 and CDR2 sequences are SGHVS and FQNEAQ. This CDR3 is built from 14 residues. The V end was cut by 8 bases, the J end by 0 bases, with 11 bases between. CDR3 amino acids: CASSPGSSYNEQFF. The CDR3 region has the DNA TGTGCCAGCTCCCCTGGAAGCTCCTACAATGAGCAGTTCTTC.

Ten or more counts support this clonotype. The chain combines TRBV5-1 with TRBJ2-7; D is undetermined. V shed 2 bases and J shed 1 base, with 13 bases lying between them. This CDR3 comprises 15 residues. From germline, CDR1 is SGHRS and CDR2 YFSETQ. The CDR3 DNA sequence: TGCGCCAGCAGCTTAGGATCCCCAAGTTCCTACGAGCAGTACTTC. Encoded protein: CASSLGSPSSYEQYF.

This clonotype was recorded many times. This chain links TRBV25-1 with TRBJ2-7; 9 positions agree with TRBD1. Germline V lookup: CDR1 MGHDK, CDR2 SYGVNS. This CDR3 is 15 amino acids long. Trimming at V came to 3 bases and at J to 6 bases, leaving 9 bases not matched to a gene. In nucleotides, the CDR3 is TGTGCCAGCAGTGATACGCGGACAGGGGAGACCGAGCAGTACTTC. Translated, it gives CASSDTRTGETEQYF.

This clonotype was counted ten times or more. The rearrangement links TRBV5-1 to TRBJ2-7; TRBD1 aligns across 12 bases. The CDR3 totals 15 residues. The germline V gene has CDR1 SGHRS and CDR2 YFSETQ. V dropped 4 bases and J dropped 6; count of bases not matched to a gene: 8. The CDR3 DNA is TGCGCCAGCAGCCGGCCGGGACAGGGGGCAGCCGAGCAGTACTTC. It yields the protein CASSRPGQGAAEQYF.

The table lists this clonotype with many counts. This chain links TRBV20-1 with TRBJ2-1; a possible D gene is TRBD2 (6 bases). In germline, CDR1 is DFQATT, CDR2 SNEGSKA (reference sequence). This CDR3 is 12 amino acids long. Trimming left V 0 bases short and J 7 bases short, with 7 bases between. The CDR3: CSAREGGNEQFF. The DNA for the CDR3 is TGCAGTGCTAGAGAAGGAGGGAATGAGCAGTTCTTC.

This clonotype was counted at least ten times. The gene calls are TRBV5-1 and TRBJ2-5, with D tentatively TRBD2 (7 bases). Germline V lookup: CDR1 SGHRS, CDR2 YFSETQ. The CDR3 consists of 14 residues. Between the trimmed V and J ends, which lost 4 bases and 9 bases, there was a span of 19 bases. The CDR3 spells CASSGGGSALAQYF. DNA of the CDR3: TGCGCCAGCAGCGGGGGCGGGAGTGCTTTGGCCCAGTACTTC.

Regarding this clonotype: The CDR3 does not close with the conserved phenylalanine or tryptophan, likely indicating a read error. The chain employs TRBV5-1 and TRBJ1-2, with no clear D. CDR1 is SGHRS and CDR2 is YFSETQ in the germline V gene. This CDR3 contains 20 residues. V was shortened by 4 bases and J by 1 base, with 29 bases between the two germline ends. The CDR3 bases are TGCGCCAGCAGCCCCGGGGAGGGTCCGCGGGTATCAGCTCTTAACTATGGCTACACCCTC. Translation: CASSPGEGPRVSALNYGYTL.

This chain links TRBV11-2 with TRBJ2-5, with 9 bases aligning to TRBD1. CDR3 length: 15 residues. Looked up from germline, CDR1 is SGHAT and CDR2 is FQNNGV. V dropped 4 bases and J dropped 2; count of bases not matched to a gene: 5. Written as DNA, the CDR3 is TGTGCCAGCAGCTCGACAGGGGGATGGCAAGAGACCCAGTACTTC. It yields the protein CASSSTGGWQETQYF.

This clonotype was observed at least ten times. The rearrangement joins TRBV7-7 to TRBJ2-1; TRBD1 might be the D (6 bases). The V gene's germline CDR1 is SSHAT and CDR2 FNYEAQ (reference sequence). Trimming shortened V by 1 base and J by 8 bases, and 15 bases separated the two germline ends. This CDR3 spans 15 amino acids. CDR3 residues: CASSLGGHAGDEQFF. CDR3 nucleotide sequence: TGTGCCAGCAGCTTAGGGGGACACGCCGGCGATGAGCAGTTCTTC.

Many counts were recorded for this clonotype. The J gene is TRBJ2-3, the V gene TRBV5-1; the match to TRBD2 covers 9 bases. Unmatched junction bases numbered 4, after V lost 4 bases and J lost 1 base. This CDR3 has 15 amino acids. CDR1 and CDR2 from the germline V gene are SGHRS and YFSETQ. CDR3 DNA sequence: TGCGCCAGCAGCCATAGCGGGAGTGGCACAGATACGCAGTATTTT. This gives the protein CASSHSGSGTDTQYF.

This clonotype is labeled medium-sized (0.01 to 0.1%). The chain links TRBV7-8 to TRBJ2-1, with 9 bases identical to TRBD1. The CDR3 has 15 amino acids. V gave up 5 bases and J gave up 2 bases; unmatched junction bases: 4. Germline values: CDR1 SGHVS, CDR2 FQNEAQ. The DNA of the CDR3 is TGTGCCAGCAGCCCGACAGGGGGGACCTACAATGAGCAGTTCTTC. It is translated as CASSPTGGTYNEQFF.

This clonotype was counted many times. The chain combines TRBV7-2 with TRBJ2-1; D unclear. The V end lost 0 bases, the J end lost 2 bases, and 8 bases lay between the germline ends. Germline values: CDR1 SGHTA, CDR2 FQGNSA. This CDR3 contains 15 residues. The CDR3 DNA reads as TGTGCCAGCAGCTTAGCTGGCCTAACCTACAATGAGCAGTTCTTC. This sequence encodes CASSLAGLTYNEQFF. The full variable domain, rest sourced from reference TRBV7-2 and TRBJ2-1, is GAGVSQSPSNKVTEKGKDVELRCDPISGHTALYWYRQSLGQGLEFLIYFQGNSAPDKSGLPSDRFSAERTGGSVSTLTIQRTQQEDSAVYLCASSLAGLTYNEQFFGPGTRLTVL.

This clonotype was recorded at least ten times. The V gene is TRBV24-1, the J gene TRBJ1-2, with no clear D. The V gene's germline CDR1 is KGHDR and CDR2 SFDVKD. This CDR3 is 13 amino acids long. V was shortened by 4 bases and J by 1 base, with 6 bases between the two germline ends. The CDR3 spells CATSERGNYGYTF. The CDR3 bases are TGTGCCACCAGTGAACGGGGTAACTATGGCTACACCTTC.

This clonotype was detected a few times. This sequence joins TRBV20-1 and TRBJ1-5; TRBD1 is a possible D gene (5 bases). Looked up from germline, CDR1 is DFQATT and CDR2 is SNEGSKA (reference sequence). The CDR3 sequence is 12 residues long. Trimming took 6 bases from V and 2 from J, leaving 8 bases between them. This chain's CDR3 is CSASRGNQPQHF. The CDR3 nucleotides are TGCAGTGCCTCCAGGGGCAATCAGCCCCAGCATTTT.

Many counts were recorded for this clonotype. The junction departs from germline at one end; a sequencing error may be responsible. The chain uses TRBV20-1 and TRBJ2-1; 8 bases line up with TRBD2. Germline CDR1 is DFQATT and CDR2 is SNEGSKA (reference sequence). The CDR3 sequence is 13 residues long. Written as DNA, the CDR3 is TGCAGTGCAAGAGCGGGAGTGAAGGATGAGCAGTTCTTC. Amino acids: CSARAGVKDEQFF.

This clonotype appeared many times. In nucleotides, the CDR3 is TGCAGTGCTAGAGACCTTTCGGCCATTTACCAGGGTTCCAATCAGCCCCAGCATTTT. Protein product: CSARDLSAIYQGSNQPQHF. This chain joins TRBV20-1 and TRBJ1-5; D may be TRBD1 (5 bases). V lost 0 bases and J 3 bases, leaving 24 bases between the germline ends. From germline, CDR1 is DFQATT and CDR2 SNEGSKA (reference sequence). The CDR3 length is 19 residues.